Below are 9 T cell receptor beta chains sequenced from a single sample in a study of T cells after posttransplantation cyclophosphamide. The method was immunoSEQ multiplex PCR; TCRdb's version includes in-frame clones alone and lacks a portion of them. The sample comprises some 64,000 clones, over 85% of which are singletons, and under 3% rests with the top ten. Sequenced sample: PBMCs. These receptors were taken from a woman aged 25 to 45 in good health and a related stem cell transplant donor.

The chain joins TRBV4-1 to TRBJ1-5, with D maybe TRBD1 (5 bases). Germline CDR1 is MGHRA and CDR2 is YSYEKL. V was clipped by 2 bases and J by 10 bases, with 21 bases between them. The CDR3 has 16 amino acids. CDR3 sequence: CASSQYQTAQGYPQHF. CDR3 coding DNA: TGCGCCAGCAGCCAATACCAGACGGCTCAGGGTTACCCCCAGCATTTT.

The chain carries TRBV7-2 and TRBJ1-1; maybe TRBD1 (5 bases). CDR1 is SGHTA and CDR2 is FQGNSA in the germline V gene. Trimming cost V 3 bases and J 0 bases, with 5 bases left between them. The CDR3 extends over 13 amino acids. This chain's CDR3 is CASSLTVNTEAFF. CDR3 in DNA: TGTGCCAGCAGCTTGACAGTGAACACTGAAGCTTTCTTT.

The rearrangement links TRBV27 to TRBJ1-4; D call uncertain. Between the trimmed V and J ends, which lost 1 base and 0 bases, there was a span of 6 bases. Germline CDR1 is MNHEY and CDR2 is SMNVEV (reference sequence). The CDR3 has 15 residues. This CDR3 reads CASSLLAATNEKLFF. DNA for the CDR3: TGTGCCAGCAGTTTATTGGCAGCAACTAATGAAAAACTGTTTTTT.

The chain employs TRBV23-1 and TRBJ2-7; TRBD1 aligns across 9 bases. TRBV23-1 is known as an ORF, though its function is uncertain. This CDR3 region has 15 residues. V was clipped by 7 bases and J by 2 bases; unmatched bases: 9. The CDR3 DNA is TGCGCCAGCACCTACCTGAGACAGGGGGCCTACGAGCAGTACTTC. Protein: CASTYLRQGAYEQYF.

This chain connects TRBV7-2 to TRBJ1-2, with 10 bases identical to TRBD1. Trimming took 5 bases from V and 8 from J; bases not matched to a gene: 8. The CDR3 has 14 residues. Germline V gene sequence: CDR1 SGHTA, CDR2 FQGNSA. CDR3 region: CASSLRDRGVGYTF. Written as DNA, the CDR3 is TGTGCCAGCAGCCTACGGGACAGGGGCGTCGGCTACACCTTC.

The chain carries TRBV11-2 and TRBJ2-3, with D tentatively TRBD2 (6 bases). The CDR3 length is 17 residues. The V gene lost 3 bases and the J gene lost 2 bases, with 18 bases spanning the gap. The germline V gene has CDR1 SGHAT and CDR2 FQNNGV. CDR3 bases: TGTGCCAGCAGCTTTAGGGGAGGACGGGTAACCACAGATACGCAGTATTTT. Residues: CASSFRGGRVTTDTQYF.

V gene TRBV19 combines with J gene TRBJ1-6, with D hard to call. The germline V and J ends were trimmed by 6 bases and 6 bases, with 12 bases remaining between them. Per the germline V gene, CDR1 is LNHDA and CDR2 is SQIVND (reference sequence). The CDR3 totals 14 residues. The CDR3 DNA sequence: TGTGCCAGTAGCCACGGGATAGCTAATTCACCCCTCCACTTT. It yields the protein CASSHGIANSPLHF.

The V and J genes are TRBV6-5 and TRBJ1-6; D remains ambiguous. CDR1 MNHEY and CDR2 SVGAGI come from the germline V gene. V gave up 4 bases and J gave up 7 bases, with 14 bases separating them. The CDR3 has 15 residues. CDR3 sequence (DNA): TGTGCCAGCAGTTCCTCCCCCCCGGCCAATTCACCCCTCCACTTT. Its protein is CASSSSPPANSPLHF.

V and J are TRBV19 and TRBJ2-7; tentatively, D is TRBD1 (6 bases). The CDR3 contains 13 residues. The germline V gene has CDR1 LNHDA and CDR2 SQIVND (reference sequence). V was trimmed by 4 bases and J by 4 bases, leaving 11 bases between them. CDR3 protein: CASSKGTFYEQYF. CDR3 sequence (DNA): TGTGCCAGTAGTAAAGGGACATTTTACGAGCAGTACTTC. The full variable domain, in which reference TRBV19 and TRBJ2-7 provide the parts outside the CDR3, is DGGITQSPKYLFRKEGQNVTLSCEQNLNHDAMYWYRQDPGQGLRLIYYSQIVNDFQKGDIAEGYSVSREKKESFPLTVTSAQKNPTAFYLCASSKGTFYEQYFGPGTRLTVT.